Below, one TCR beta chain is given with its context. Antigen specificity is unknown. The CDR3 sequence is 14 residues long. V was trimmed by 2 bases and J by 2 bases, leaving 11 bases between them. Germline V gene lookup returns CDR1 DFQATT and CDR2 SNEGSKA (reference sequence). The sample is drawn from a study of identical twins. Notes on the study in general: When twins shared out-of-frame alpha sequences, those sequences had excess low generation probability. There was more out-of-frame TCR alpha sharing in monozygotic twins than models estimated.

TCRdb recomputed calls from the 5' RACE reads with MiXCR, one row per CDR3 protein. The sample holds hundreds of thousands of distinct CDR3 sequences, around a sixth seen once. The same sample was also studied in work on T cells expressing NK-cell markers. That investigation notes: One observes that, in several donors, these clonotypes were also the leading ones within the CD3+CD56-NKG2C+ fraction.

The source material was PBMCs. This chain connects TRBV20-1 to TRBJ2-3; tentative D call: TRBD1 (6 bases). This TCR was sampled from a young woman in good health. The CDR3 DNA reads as TGCAGTGCTAGAAACAGGGTGGCCACAGATACGCAGTATTTT. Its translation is CSARNRVATDTQYF.